This TCR beta chain was sequenced in a study of blood T cell repertoires in COVID-19. Study context: Samples representing acute and convalescent COVID-19 were sourced from the United States, Italy and Spain. T cells, B-cell-depleted T cells, or PBMCs provided the cDNA or gDNA that served as material.

How the authors handled the data: The assay estimated nucleated cells by amplifying reference gene primers. The method was immunoSEQ multiplex PCR; TCRdb's version includes in-frame clones alone and lacks a portion of them. V and J calls and clone size follow that table, whereas D and trimming were derived from the DNA. Found here are about 91,000 clones, 75% to 85% of them singletons; the top ten hold approximately 25%. This CDR3 has 17 amino acids. The V gene's germline CDR1 is SGHKS and CDR2 YYEKEE (reference sequence). The ends were cut back, 4 bases at V and 4 bases at J, with 23 bases in the middle.

Sequences were obtained from peripheral blood. The chain couples TRBV5-5 to TRBJ2-5; weak D call: TRBD1 (6 bases). This clonotype originated in an older man with acute or convalescent COVID-19. DNA of the CDR3: TGTGCCAGCAGCCCAGGGGTCACCGTCAGGATTGGAGAGACCCAGTACTTC. The encoded protein is CASSPGVTVRIGETQYF.